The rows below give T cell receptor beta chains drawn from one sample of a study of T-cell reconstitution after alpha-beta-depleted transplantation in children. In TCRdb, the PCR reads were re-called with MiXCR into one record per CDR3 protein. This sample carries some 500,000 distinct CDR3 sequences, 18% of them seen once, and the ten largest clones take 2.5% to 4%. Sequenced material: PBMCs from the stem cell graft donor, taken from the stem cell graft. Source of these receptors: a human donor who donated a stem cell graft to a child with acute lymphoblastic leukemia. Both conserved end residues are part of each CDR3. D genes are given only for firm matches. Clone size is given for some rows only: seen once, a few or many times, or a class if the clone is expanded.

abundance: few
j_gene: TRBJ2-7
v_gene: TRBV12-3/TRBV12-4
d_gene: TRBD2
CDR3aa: CASSSTSGIYYEQYF
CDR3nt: TGTGCCAGCAGTTCCACTAGCGGGATCTACTACGAGCAGTACTTC

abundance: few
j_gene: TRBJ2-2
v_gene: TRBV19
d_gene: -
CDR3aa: CASSPDWGPRTGELFF
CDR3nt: TGTGCCAGTAGTCCCGACTGGGGGCCTAGGACCGGGGAGCTGTTTTTT

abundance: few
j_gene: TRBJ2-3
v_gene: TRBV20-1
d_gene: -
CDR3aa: CSASQNLREPTDTQYF
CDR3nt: TGCAGTGCTAGCCAAAACCTCAGGGAGCCCACAGATACGCAGTATTTT

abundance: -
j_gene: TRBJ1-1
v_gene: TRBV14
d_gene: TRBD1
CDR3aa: CASRLEGQGRTEAFF
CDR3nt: TGTGCCAGCAGGTTAGAAGGACAGGGGAGGACTGAAGCTTTCTTT

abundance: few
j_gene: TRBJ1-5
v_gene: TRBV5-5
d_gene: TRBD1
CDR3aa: CASSLNPTGYSNQPQHF
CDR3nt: TGTGCCAGCAGCTTAAACCCGACAGGGTATAGCAATCAGCCCCAGCATTTT

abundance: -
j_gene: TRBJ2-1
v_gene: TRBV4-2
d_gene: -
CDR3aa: CASSQVSVLNEQFF
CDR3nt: TGTGCCAGCAGCCAAGTATCGGTCTTGAATGAGCAGTTCTTC

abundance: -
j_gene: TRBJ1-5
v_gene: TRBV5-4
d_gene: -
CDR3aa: CASSLSGEGDQPQHF
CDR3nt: TGTGCCAGCAGCTTGTCAGGGGAGGGAGATCAGCCCCAGCATTTT

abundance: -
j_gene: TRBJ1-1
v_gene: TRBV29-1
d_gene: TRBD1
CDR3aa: CSVHRQGSTEAFF
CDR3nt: TGCAGCGTTCACAGACAGGGATCGACTGAAGCTTTCTTT

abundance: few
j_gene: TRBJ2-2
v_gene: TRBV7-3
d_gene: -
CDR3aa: CASSGPGGELFF
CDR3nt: TGTGCCAGCAGCGGGCCAGGCGGGGAGCTGTTTTTT

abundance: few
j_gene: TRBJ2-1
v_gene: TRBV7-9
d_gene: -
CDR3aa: CASSLYGGDYNEQFF
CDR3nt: TGTGCCAGCAGCTTATACGGGGGCGACTACAATGAGCAGTTCTTC

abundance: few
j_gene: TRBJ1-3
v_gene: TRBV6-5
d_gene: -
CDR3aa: CASSYSYSGNTIYF
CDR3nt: TGTGCCAGCAGTTACTCCTACTCTGGAAACACCATATATTTT

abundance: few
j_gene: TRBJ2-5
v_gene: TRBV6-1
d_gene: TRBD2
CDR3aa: CATKAGVIETQYF
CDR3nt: TGTGCCACCAAAGCGGGAGTAATAGAGACCCAGTACTTC

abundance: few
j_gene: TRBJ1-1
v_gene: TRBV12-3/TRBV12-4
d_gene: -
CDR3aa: CASSLGSRVEAFF
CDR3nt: TGTGCCAGCAGTTTAGGTTCGAGAGTTGAAGCTTTCTTT

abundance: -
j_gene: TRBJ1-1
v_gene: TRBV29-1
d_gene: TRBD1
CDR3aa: CSVPGDRVTEAFF
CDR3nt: TGCAGCGTTCCCGGGGACAGGGTCACTGAAGCTTTCTTT

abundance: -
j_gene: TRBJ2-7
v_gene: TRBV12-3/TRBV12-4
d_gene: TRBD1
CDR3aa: CASSLVTGALPSYEQYF
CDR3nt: TGTGCCAGCAGTTTAGTGACAGGGGCCCTCCCTTCCTACGAGCAGTACTTC

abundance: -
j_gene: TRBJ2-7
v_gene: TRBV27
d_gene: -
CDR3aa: CASSYYAGPYEQYF
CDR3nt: TGTGCCAGCAGTTACTACGCAGGGCCCTACGAGCAGTACTTC

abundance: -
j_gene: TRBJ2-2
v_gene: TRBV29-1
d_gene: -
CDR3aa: CSVEGGSGELFF
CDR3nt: TGCAGCGTTGAAGGCGGATCCGGGGAGCTGTTTTTT

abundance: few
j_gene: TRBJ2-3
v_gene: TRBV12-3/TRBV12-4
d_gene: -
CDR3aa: CASGISGRPTDTQYF
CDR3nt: TGTGCCAGCGGAATATCGGGGCGACCCACAGATACGCAGTATTTT

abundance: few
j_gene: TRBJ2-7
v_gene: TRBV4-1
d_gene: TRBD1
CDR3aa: CASSQLAGQGYEQYF
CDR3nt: TGCGCCAGCAGCCAATTGGCAGGACAGGGTTACGAGCAGTACTTC

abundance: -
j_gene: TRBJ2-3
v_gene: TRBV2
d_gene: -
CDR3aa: CASSGTGEGDTDTQYF
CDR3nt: TGTGCCAGCAGTGGTACAGGGGAGGGGGACACAGATACGCAGTATTTT

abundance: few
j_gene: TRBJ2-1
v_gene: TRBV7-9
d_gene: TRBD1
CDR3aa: CASSLSGGFSYNEQFF
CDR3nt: TGTGCCAGCAGCCTCTCAGGGGGATTTTCCTACAATGAGCAGTTCTTC

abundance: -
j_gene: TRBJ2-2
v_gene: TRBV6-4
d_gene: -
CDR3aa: CASSASPANTGELFF
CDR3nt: TGTGCCAGCAGTGCCAGCCCCGCGAACACCGGGGAGCTGTTTTTT

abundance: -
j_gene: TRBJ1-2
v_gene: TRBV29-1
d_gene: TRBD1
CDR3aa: CSADRHNYGYTF
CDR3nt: TGCAGCGCGGACAGGCATAACTATGGCTACACCTTC